The 30 T cell receptor beta chains reported below all come from one sample, sequenced in a study of T cells after yellow fever vaccination. TCRdb ran MiXCR on the 5' RACE reads and lists one entry per CDR3 protein. The repertoire has 400,000 or so distinct CDR3 sequences, around 6.4% of them found once; the top ten carry roughly 15%. Source: PBMCs, taken 5 days after the yellow fever booster vaccination. The receptors come from a young man who received the YFV17D yellow fever vaccine.

This clonotype has at least ten counts. The chain has TRBV9 and TRBJ2-7, with D tentatively TRBD1 or TRBD2 (6 bases each). Per the germline V gene, CDR1 is SGDLS and CDR2 is YYNGEE. The germline V and J ends were trimmed by 2 bases and 3 bases, with 12 bases remaining between them. This CDR3 has 14 residues. The CDR3 sequence is CASSVGGDNYEQYF. As DNA, the CDR3 is TGTGCCAGCAGCGTTGGCGGGGACAACTACGAGCAGTACTTC.

There are many counts of this clonotype. The CDR3 loop reads CASSGTGQGSPLHF. CDR3 nucleotide sequence: TGTGCCAGCAGCGGCACGGGACAGGGGTCACCCCTCCACTTT. This sequence joins TRBV7-2 and TRBJ1-6; 10 nucleotides agree with TRBD1. V dropped 5 bases and J dropped 10; count of bases not matched to a gene: 5. The CDR3 loop spans 14 amino acids. Germline V gives CDR1 SGHTA, CDR2 FQGNSA.

This clonotype was picked up a small number of times. The chain employs TRBV5-1 and TRBJ1-1; 8 bases map to TRBD1. The length of the CDR3 is 14 residues. The germline V gene has CDR1 SGHRS and CDR2 YFSETQ. J lost 1 base, V lost 4 bases, and 3 bases had no gene match. This CDR3 is CASSPDRANTEAFF. CDR3 nucleotide sequence: TGCGCCAGCAGCCCGGACAGGGCGAACACTGAAGCTTTCTTT.

Only a few counts were recorded for this clonotype. The DNA of the CDR3 is TGCAGTGCTTCCTCACTAGCGGGAGGGATAGAGACCCAGTACTTC. Translating gives CSASSLAGGIETQYF. V usage is TRBV20-1 and J usage is TRBJ2-5; TRBD2 matches 13 bases. Germline V lookup: CDR1 DFQATT, CDR2 SNEGSKA (reference sequence). The CDR3 spans 15 residues. The V gene end was trimmed by 5 bases and the J gene end by 4 bases; junction bases not matched to a gene: 7.

This clonotype was seen many times. The chain combines TRBV7-9 with TRBJ2-3, with D possibly being TRBD2 (6 bases). The CDR3 consists of 14 residues. Per germline, CDR1 SEHNR and CDR2 FQNEAQ (reference sequence). V was cut by 1 base and J by 8 bases, with 13 bases left in between. Here the CDR3 reads CASSLEGGSGTQYF. For the CDR3, the DNA is TGTGCCAGCAGCTTAGAAGGAGGGAGTGGTACGCAGTATTTT.

This clonotype was found a few times. One end of the junction varies from germline; a read error may be responsible. This chain connects TRBV3-1 to TRBJ2-7; perhaps TRBD1 as D (6 bases). CDR3 length: 12 residues. Germline V lookup: CDR1 LGHDT, CDR2 YNNKEL (reference sequence). CDR3 bases: TGTGCCAGCAGCCAAGAAGGACAGCTTTTACTCTTC. Its protein product is CASSQEGQLLLF.

V and J are TRBV2 and TRBJ2-1; 9 bases agree with TRBD1. CDR1 is SNHLY, CDR2 FYNNEI, per germline. The CDR3 extends over 13 amino acids. J lost 6 bases, V lost 7 bases, and 4 bases had no gene match. CDR3 sequence: CASTGQGTNEQFF. Written as DNA, the CDR3 is TGTGCCAGCACAGGACAGGGGACCAATGAGCAGTTCTTC.

In its sample, this clonotype was seen many times. The CDR3 coding sequence is TGCAGTGCTAGTGCTAGCGGGAGGGCCGGGGACACCGGGGAGCTGTTTTTT. Translated: CSASASGRAGDTGELFF. The chain is built from TRBV20-1 and TRBJ2-2; 12 nucleotides align to TRBD2. This CDR3 spans 17 amino acids. In germline, CDR1 is DFQATT, CDR2 SNEGSKA (reference sequence). J was trimmed by 3 bases and V by 3 bases; bases with no gene match: 8.

In this sample, this clonotype turned up many times. The chain has TRBV19 and TRBJ2-7; D ambiguous. Trimming cost V 4 bases and J 2 bases, with 12 bases left between them. Germline V gene sequence: CDR1 LNHDA, CDR2 SQIVND (reference sequence). This CDR3 is built from 14 residues. The CDR3 bases are TGTGCCAGTAGTACAGACGGTATTACCTACGAGCAGTACTTC. This gives the protein CASSTDGITYEQYF.

This clonotype was recorded many times. The chain employs TRBV6-5 and TRBJ1-2; weak D call: TRBD1 (5 bases). V was clipped by 5 bases and J by 4 bases, with 8 bases between them. This CDR3 region has 12 residues. Germline CDR1 and CDR2: MNHEY and SVGAGI. CDR3 sequence reads: CASSPGPYGYTF. The CDR3 bases are TGTGCCAGCAGTCCGGGGCCCTATGGCTACACCTTC.

A word on this clonotype: This may be a read error: a much more frequent sequence differs by one nucleotide. The V and J genes are TRBV7-9 and TRBJ1-4, with TRBD1 matching 8 bases. Germline V gene sequence: CDR1 SEHNR, CDR2 FQNEAQ (reference sequence). The CDR3 sequence is 15 residues long. CDR3 amino acids: CASSPRGQVNEKPFF. CDR3 DNA: TGTGCCAGCAGCCCCAGGGGGCAGGTTAATGAAAAACCGTTTTTT.

This clonotype has ten or more counts. The CDR3 region has the DNA TGTGCCAGCAGACGGACTAGCGCGCCCTACGAGCAGTACTTC. Translating it yields CASRRTSAPYEQYF. The chain is built from TRBV6-2 or TRBV6-3 and TRBJ2-7; TRBD2 matches at 9 bases. Germline V gene sequence: CDR1 MNHEY, CDR2 SVGEGT. V shed 6 bases, J shed 2 bases, and the junction held 5 bases outside the gene matches. CDR3 length equals 14 residues.

This clonotype was detected a few times. The chain employs TRBV11-2 and TRBJ2-1, with TRBD2 as a possible D gene (6 bases). The CDR3 extends over 13 amino acids. Germline V lookup: CDR1 SGHAT, CDR2 FQNNGV. V was shortened by 7 bases and J by 4 bases, with 11 bases between the two germline ends. CDR3 nucleotides: TGTGCCAGCAACCGGGAGTTATACAATGAGCAGTTCTTC. It is translated as CASNRELYNEQFF.

The rearrangement links TRBV7-6 to TRBJ2-7; unclear D gene. This CDR3 is 13 amino acids long. Germline lookup yields CDR1 SGHVS and CDR2 FNYEAQ. V dropped 6 bases and J dropped 3 bases, with 12 bases sitting between them. The CDR3 region has the DNA TGTGCCAGCAGTCCCGGTGGGTACTACGAGCAGTACTTC. As protein: CASSPGGYYEQYF.

At least ten counts were recorded for this clonotype. The genes are TRBV7-9 and TRBJ2-7; D perhaps matches TRBD2 (7 bases). V lost 7 bases, J lost 4 bases, and 17 bases lay in between. This CDR3 has 14 residues. Looked up from germline, CDR1 is SEHNR and CDR2 is FQNEAQ (reference sequence). CDR3: CASNPGEGLYEQYF. The CDR3 coding sequence is TGTGCCAGCAACCCAGGGGAGGGTTTATACGAGCAGTACTTC.

This clonotype has at least ten counts. V and J are TRBV12-3 or TRBV12-4 and TRBJ2-7; 8 bases map to TRBD2. The CDR3 runs 16 residues. V lost 6 bases, J lost 3 bases, and 13 bases stayed unmatched. The CDR3 here is CASSSNAGGAIYEQYF. The CDR3 DNA reads as TGTGCCAGCAGCTCGAATGCCGGGGGGGCCATCTACGAGCAGTACTTC.

This chain links TRBV9 with TRBJ2-2; tentative D call: TRBD1 (7 bases). V shed 4 bases and J shed 6 bases, with 19 bases lying between them. The V gene's germline CDR1 is SGDLS and CDR2 YYNGEE. The CDR3 runs 16 residues. The CDR3 sequence is CASSPQGGALPGELFF. The CDR3 bases are TGTGCCAGCAGCCCCCAGGGGGGCGCCTTACCCGGGGAGCTGTTTTTT.

This clonotype appeared many times. This chain joins TRBV20-1 and TRBJ2-3, with a weak D call TRBD2 (6 bases). V lost 1 base and J 1 base, leaving 12 bases between the germline ends. There are 15 residues in the CDR3. Germline CDR1 reads DFQATT; CDR2 reads SNEGSKA (reference sequence). This chain's CDR3 is CSARAGVLGTDTQYF. CDR3 DNA: TGCAGTGCTAGAGCGGGAGTTCTCGGCACAGATACGCAGTATTTT.

This rearrangement joins TRBV5-4 to TRBJ2-1; 8 bases align to TRBD2. Germline assignment: CDR1 SGHNT and CDR2 YYREEE (reference sequence). This CDR3 has 18 amino acids. The ends lost 0 bases at V and 0 bases at J; junction bases unmatched: 8. CDR3 in DNA: TGTGCCAGCAGCTTGGATGGGACTAGTGTTAGCTCCTACAATGAGCAGTTCTTC. Its translation: CASSLDGTSVSSYNEQFF.

The sample holds many counts of this clonotype. The chain employs TRBV3-1 and TRBJ2-7; unclear D gene. CDR3 size: 18 residues. Per germline, CDR1 LGHDT and CDR2 YNNKEL (reference sequence). V shed 0 bases and J shed 2 bases, with 20 bases lying between them. CDR3 loop: CASSQEVTVDSTAYEQYF. The CDR3 DNA follows: TGTGCCAGCAGCCAAGAAGTGACGGTGGATTCGACGGCCTACGAGCAGTACTTC.

This clonotype was counted a few times. CDR3 nucleotide sequence: TGTGCCAGCAGCTCGGACAGGGGAACAGATACGCAGTATTTT. Amino acid sequence: CASSSDRGTDTQYF. This chain links TRBV11-2 with TRBJ2-3; 9 positions agree with TRBD1. J lost 3 bases, V lost 4 bases, and 2 bases had no gene match. This CDR3 is 14 amino acids long. CDR1 and CDR2 (germline): SGHAT, FQNNGV.

This clonotype came up a few times. V usage is TRBV7-3 and J usage is TRBJ2-5, with D unresolved. CDR3 length equals 13 residues. Germline-derived CDR1 and CDR2 are SGHTA and FQGTGA. Trimming removed 5 bases from V and 3 bases from J, with 10 bases in between. This CDR3 reads CASSTRPEETQYF. The CDR3 DNA follows: TGTGCCAGCAGCACCCGTCCAGAAGAGACCCAGTACTTC.

There are a few counts of this clonotype. The V gene is TRBV2, the J gene TRBJ2-6; D is ambiguous. The V end was cut by 6 bases, the J end by 4 bases, with 13 bases between. Germline values: CDR1 SNHLY, CDR2 FYNNEI. This CDR3 spans 15 amino acids. CDR3 in amino acids: CASSGPTSGANVLTF. The CDR3 region has the DNA TGTGCCAGCAGCGGTCCCACCTCCGGGGCCAACGTCCTGACTTTC.

In its sample, this clonotype was seen a few times. This rearrangement joins TRBV29-1 to TRBJ1-2, with D unresolved. Looked up from germline, CDR1 is SQVTM and CDR2 is ANQGSEA. The V and J ends lost 7 bases and 4 bases respectively, with 13 bases between them. The length of the CDR3 is 12 residues. The CDR3 region has the DNA TGCAGCGCTGGGGAGGGAAGCTATGGCTACACCTTC. Residues: CSAGEGSYGYTF.

The sample holds many counts of this clonotype. The chain links TRBV27 to TRBJ2-3; no definite D call. This CDR3 spans 14 amino acids. Germline values: CDR1 MNHEY, CDR2 SMNVEV (reference sequence). V gave up 3 bases and J gave up 1 base, with 8 bases separating them. CDR3 region: CASSFIPGTDTQYF. CDR3 coding DNA: TGTGCCAGCAGTTTTATTCCGGGCACAGATACGCAGTATTTT.

This clonotype has just a few counts. The chain joins TRBV7-2 to TRBJ1-1; the match to TRBD1 covers 8 bases. CDR3 length: 14 residues. Germline CDR1 reads SGHTA; CDR2 reads FQGNSA. Losses at the gene ends were 4 bases for V and 5 bases for J; bases not matched to a gene: 6. CDR3 amino acids: CASSSQQGVTEAFF. The CDR3 nucleotides read TGTGCCAGCAGCTCCCAACAGGGGGTTACTGAAGCTTTCTTT.

This clonotype came up a few times. This rearrangement joins TRBV12-3 or TRBV12-4 to TRBJ2-1, with 9 bases matching TRBD2. V trimming: 7 bases; J trimming: 8 bases; junction bases outside the gene matches: 12. The CDR3 extends over 15 amino acids. The CDR3 DNA sequence: TGTGCCAGCACCCTTGGGACTAGCTCGTTCCATGAGCAGTTCTTC. It is translated as CASTLGTSSFHEQFF.

V gene TRBV29-1 combines with J gene TRBJ2-7; the match to TRBD1 covers 7 bases. The CDR3 is made up of 15 amino acids. The germline V gene encodes CDR1 SQVTM and CDR2 ANQGSEA. Trimming at V came to 6 bases and at J to 2 bases, leaving 13 bases not matched to a gene. CDR3 sequence reads: CSVTKGAGGAYEQYF. The DNA of the CDR3 is TGCAGCGTCACTAAGGGGGCAGGGGGAGCCTACGAGCAGTACTTC.

This clonotype was seen at least ten times. The chain is built from TRBV20-1 and TRBJ2-1; TRBD2 is a possible D gene (6 bases). V gave up 6 bases and J gave up 5 bases, with 14 bases separating them. CDR1 is DFQATT, CDR2 SNEGSKA, per germline (reference sequence). The CDR3 runs 13 residues. This chain's CDR3 is CSAAGLVHNEQFF. The CDR3 DNA is TGCAGTGCCGCGGGACTCGTACACAATGAGCAGTTCTTC.

This clonotype was counted a few times. This chain links TRBV7-8 with TRBJ2-3, with 7 nucleotides matching TRBD1. The V and J ends lost 3 bases and 1 base, in that order; junction bases with no gene match: 7. Germline loops: CDR1 SGHVS, CDR2 FQNEAQ. This CDR3 spans 16 amino acids. CDR3 coding DNA: TGTGCCAGCAGCTTCACAACAGGGGCTGGCACAGATACGCAGTATTTT. Protein product: CASSFTTGAGTDTQYF.